The text below deals with one T cell receptor beta chain. The germline and genes are mouse ones. The CDR3 end lies 4 residues beyond the end of the read and is filled in from the germline J gene. These data are taken from a study of CD8+ T cells in alopecia areata. RNA extraction and reverse transcription yielded cDNA as sequencing template. The data were produced by immunoSEQ multiplex PCR, yet TCRdb's version contains in-frame clones alone and is incomplete. This sample has some 120,000 clones, each found more than once. The CDR3 contains 15 residues. With V trimmed by 1 base and J by 3 bases, 2 bases remained unmatched. From germline, CDR1 is SGHSA and CDR2 FRNQAP.

Sequencing used lesional skin. V usage is TRBV16 and J usage is TRBJ2-1, with 8 bases matching TRBD1. This clonotype was obtained from a C3H/HeJ mouse with alopecia areata. Mouse MHC haplotype: H2-k. The CDR3 here is CASSLGGQGYAEQFF. The part of the CDR3 DNA that was read is TGTGCAAGCAGCTTAGGAGGACAGGGCTATGCT.